This T cell receptor (beta chain) was sequenced for a study of blood T cell repertoires in COVID-19. Study summary: Collection of acute and convalescent COVID-19 samples took place in the United States, Italy and Spain. T cells, B-cell-depleted T cells, or PBMCs provided the cDNA or gDNA that served as material.

Only one count was recorded for this clone. Trimming cost V 4 bases and J 8 bases; bases outside gene matches: 7. Germline values: CDR1 SNHLY, CDR2 FYNNEI. The CDR3 loop spans 15 amino acids. In the original workflow: Reference gene primer amplification in the assay estimated nucleated cell counts. Some clones are missing from TCRdb's copy, which holds only in-frame ones; the method was immunoSEQ multiplex PCR. V, J and clone size are those of that table, while D and trimming were read from the DNA. The top ten hold approximately 12% of the sample, which has more than 95,000 clones, about four fifths seen once.

The clonotype comes from a man aged 55 to 70 with acute or convalescent COVID-19. The chain carries TRBV2 and TRBJ1-4; 10 nucleotides align to TRBD1. Specimen: peripheral blood. The CDR3 region is CASSGDRGSGEKLFF. CDR3 in DNA: TGTGCCAGCAGTGGGGACAGGGGTTCAGGGGAAAAACTGTTTTTT.